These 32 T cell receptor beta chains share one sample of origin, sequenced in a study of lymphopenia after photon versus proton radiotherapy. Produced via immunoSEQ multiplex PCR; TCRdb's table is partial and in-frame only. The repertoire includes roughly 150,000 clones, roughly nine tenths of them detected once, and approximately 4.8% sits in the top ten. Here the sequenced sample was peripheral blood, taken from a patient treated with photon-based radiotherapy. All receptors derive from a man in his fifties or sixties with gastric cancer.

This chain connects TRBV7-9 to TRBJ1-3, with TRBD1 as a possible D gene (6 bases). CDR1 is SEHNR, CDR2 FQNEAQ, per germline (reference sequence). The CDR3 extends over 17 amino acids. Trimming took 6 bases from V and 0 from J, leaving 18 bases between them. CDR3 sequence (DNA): TGTGCCAGCAGTGCGAGAGGGGGTAAGAGCTCTGGAAACACCATATATTTT. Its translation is CASSARGGKSSGNTIYF.

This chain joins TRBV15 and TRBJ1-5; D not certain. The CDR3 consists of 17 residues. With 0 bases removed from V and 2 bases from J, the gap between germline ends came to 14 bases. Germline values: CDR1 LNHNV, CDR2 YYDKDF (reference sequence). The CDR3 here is CATSRDRETHGNQPQHF. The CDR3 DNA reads TGTGCCACCAGCAGAGATCGAGAGACACATGGCAATCAGCCCCAGCATTTT. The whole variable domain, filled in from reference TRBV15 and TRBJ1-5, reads DAMVIQNPRYQVTQFGKPVTLSCSQTLNHNVMYWYQQKSSQAPKLLFHYYDKDFNNEADTPDNFQSRRPNTSFCFLDIRSPGLGDTAMYLCATSRDRETHGNQPQHFGDGTRLSIL.

The CDR3 loop reads CASSFGTGFSGANVLTF. The CDR3 DNA follows: TGCGCCAGCAGCTTTGGGACAGGGTTCTCTGGGGCCAACGTCCTGACTTTC. This sequence joins TRBV5-1 and TRBJ2-6; the match to TRBD1 covers 9 bases. Trimming removed 2 bases from V and 0 bases from J; junction bases left unmatched: 3. The CDR3 spans 17 residues. Germline V gene lookup returns CDR1 SGHRS and CDR2 YFSETQ.

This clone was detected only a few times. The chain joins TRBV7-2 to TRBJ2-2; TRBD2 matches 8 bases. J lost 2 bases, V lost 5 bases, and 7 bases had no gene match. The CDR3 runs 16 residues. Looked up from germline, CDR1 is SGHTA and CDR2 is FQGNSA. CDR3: CASSPSSGTNTGELFF. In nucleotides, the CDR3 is TGTGCCAGCAGCCCCAGTAGCGGGACCAACACCGGGGAGCTGTTTTTT.

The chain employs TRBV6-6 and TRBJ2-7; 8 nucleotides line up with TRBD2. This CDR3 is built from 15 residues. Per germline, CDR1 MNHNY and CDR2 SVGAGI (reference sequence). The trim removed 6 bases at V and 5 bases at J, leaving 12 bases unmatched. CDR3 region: CASRLESSGTDEQYF. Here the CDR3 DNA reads TGTGCCAGCAGACTCGAAAGTAGCGGGACGGACGAGCAGTACTTC.

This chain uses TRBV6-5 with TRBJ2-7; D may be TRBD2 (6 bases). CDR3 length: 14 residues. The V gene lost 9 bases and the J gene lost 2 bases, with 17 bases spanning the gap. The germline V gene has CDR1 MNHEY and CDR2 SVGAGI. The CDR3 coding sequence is TGTGCCAGTACCGACCTTCTAGCGCCCTACGAGCAGTACTTC. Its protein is CASTDLLAPYEQYF.

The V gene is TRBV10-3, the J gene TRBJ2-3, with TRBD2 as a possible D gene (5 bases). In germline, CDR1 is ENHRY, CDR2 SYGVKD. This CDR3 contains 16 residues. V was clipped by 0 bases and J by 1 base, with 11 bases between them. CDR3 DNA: TGTGCCATCAGTGAGTCGGTAGCCGGGGGCACAGATACGCAGTATTTT. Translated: CAISESVAGGTDTQYF.

The CDR3 DNA sequence: TGTGCCAGCAGCCTTCCAGGGATGGGGTTTAACACTGAAGCTTTCTTT. Protein sequence: CASSLPGMGFNTEAFF. The chain links TRBV5-6 to TRBJ1-1, with TRBD1 as a possible D gene (5 bases). V shed 4 bases and J shed 2 bases, with 18 bases lying between them. The CDR3 covers 16 residues. Germline CDR1 and CDR2: SGHDT and YYEEEE.

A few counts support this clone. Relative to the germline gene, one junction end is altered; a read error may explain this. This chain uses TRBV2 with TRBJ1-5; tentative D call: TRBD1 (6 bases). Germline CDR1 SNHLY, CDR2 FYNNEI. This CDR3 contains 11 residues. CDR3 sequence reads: CASTRRDTLYF. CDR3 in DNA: TGTGCCAGCACCCGCCGGGACACACTTTATTTT.

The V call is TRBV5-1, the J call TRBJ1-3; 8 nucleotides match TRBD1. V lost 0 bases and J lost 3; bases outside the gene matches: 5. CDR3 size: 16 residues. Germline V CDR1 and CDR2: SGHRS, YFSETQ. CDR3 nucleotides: TGCGCCAGCAGCTTGGGTGACAGGGGAATTGGAAACACCATATATTTT. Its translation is CASSLGDRGIGNTIYF.

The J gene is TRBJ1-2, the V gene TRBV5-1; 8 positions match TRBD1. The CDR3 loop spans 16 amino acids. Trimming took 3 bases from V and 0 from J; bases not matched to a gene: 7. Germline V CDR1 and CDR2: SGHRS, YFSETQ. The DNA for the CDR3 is TGCGCCAGCAGCTCCGGACAGGGCGCACCTAACTATGGCTACACCTTC. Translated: CASSSGQGAPNYGYTF. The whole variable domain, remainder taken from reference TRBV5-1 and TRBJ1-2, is KAGVTQTPRYLIKTRGQQVTLSCSPISGHRSVSWYQQTPGQGLQFLFEYFSETQRNKGNFPGRFSGRQFSNSRSEMNVSTLELGDSALYLCASSSGQGAPNYGYTFGSGTRLTVV.

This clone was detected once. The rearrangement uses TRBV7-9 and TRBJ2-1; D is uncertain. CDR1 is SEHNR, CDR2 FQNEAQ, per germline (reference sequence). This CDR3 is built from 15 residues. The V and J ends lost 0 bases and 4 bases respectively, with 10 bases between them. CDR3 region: CASSLAKVLYNEQFF. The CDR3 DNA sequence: TGTGCCAGCAGCTTAGCGAAGGTTCTGTACAATGAGCAGTTCTTC. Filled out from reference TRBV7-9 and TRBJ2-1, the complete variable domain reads DTGVSQNPRHKITKRGQNVTFRCDPISEHNRLYWYRQTLGQGPEFLTYFQNEAQLEKSRLLSDRFSAERPKGSFSTLEIQRTEQGDSAMYLCASSLAKVLYNEQFFGPGTRLTVL.

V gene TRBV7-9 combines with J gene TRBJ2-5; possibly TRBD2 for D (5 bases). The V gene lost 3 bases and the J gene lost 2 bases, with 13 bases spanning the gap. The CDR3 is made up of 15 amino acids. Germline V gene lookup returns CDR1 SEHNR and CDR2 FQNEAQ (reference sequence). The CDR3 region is CASSFYRTAQETQYF. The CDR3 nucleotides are TGTGCCAGCAGCTTTTACCGGACTGCACAAGAGACCCAGTACTTC.

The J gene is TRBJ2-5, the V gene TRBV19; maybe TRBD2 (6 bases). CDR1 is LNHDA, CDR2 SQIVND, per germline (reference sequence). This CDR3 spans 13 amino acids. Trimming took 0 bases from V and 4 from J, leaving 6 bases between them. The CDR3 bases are TGTGCCAGTAGTATAGAGGGGGGAGAGACCCAGTACTTC. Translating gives CASSIEGGETQYF.

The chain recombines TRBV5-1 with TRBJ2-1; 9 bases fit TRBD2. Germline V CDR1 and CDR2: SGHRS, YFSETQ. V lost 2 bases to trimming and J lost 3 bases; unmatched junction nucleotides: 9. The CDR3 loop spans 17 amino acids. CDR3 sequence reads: CASSFALAGVSYNEQFF. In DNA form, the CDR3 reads TGCGCCAGCAGCTTCGCCTTAGCGGGAGTGAGCTACAATGAGCAGTTCTTC. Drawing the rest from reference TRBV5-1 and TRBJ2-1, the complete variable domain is KAGVTQTPRYLIKTRGQQVTLSCSPISGHRSVSWYQQTPGQGLQFLFEYFSETQRNKGNFPGRFSGRQFSNSRSEMNVSTLELGDSALYLCASSFALAGVSYNEQFFGPGTRLTVL.

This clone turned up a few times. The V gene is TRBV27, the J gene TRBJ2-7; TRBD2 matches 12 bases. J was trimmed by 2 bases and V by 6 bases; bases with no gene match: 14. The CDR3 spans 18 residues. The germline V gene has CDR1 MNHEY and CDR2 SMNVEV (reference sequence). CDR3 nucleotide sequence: TGTGCCAGCAGACAATATCTAGCGGGAGGGCCTATTCCCTACGAGCAGTACTTC. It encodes CASRQYLAGGPIPYEQYF.

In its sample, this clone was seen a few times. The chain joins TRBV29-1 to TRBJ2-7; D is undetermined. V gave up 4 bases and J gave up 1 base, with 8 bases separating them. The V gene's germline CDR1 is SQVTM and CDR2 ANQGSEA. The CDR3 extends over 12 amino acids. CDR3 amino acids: CSVADTSYEQYF. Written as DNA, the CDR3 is TGCAGCGTTGCCGACACATCCTACGAGCAGTACTTC.

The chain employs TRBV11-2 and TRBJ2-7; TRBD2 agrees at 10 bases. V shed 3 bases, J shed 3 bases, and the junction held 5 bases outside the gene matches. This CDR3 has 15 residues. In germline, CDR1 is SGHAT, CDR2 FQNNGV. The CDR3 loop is CASSFRTSGGYEQYF. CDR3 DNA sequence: TGTGCCAGCAGCTTCCGGACTAGCGGAGGCTACGAGCAGTACTTC.

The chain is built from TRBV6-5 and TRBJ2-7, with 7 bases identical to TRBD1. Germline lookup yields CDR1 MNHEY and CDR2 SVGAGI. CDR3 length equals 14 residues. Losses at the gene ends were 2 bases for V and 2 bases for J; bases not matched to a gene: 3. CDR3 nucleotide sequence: TGTGCCAGCAGTTACAAGGGGGCTCCCTACGAGCAGTACTTC. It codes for CASSYKGAPYEQYF.

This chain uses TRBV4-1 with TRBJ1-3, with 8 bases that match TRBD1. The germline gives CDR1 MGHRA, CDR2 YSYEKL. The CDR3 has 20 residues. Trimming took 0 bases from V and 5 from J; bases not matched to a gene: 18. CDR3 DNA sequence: TGCGCCAGCAGCCAAGAGACATCGGGCGGACAGGGAGGATTGAGAAACACCATATATTTT. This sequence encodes CASSQETSGGQGGLRNTIYF.

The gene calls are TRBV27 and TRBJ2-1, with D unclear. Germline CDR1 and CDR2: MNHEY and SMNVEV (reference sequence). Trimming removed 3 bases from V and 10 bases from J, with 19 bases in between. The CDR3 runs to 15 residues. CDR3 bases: TGTGCCAGCAGTTTTCCCGAGGCTGAAATGGGGGAGCAGTTCTTC. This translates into CASSFPEAEMGEQFF.

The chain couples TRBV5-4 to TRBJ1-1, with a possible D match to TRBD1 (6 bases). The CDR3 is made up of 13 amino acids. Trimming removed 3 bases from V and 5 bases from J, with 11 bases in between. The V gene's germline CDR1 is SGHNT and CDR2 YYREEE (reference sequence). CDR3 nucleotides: TGTGCCAGCAGCTCAACAGGGAGGACTGAAGCTTTCTTT. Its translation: CASSSTGRTEAFF.

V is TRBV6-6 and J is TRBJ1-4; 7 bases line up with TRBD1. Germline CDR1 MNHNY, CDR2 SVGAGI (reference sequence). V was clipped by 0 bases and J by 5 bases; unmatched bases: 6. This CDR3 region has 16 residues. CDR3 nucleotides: TGTGCCAGCAGTTACTCGAGGGGACAGTCCAATGAAAAACTGTTTTTT. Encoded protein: CASSYSRGQSNEKLFF.

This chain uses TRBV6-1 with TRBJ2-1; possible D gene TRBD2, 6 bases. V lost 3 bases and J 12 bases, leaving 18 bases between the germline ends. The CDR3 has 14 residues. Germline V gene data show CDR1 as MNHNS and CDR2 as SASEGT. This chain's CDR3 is CASSDLGGELGQFF. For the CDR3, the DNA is TGTGCCAGCAGTGACTTGGGCGGGGAGCTGGGGCAGTTCTTC.

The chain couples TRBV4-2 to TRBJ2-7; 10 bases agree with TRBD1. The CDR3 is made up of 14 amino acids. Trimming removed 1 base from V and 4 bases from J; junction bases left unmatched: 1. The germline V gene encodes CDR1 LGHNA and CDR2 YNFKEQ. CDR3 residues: CASSQGQGAYEQYF. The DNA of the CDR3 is TGTGCCAGCAGCCAAGGACAGGGGGCTTACGAGCAGTACTTC.

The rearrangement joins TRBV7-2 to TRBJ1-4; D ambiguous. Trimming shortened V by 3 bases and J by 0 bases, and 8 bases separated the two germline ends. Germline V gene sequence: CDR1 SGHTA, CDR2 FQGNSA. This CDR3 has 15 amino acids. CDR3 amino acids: CASSFDAATNEKLFF. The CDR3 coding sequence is TGTGCCAGCAGCTTTGACGCTGCAACTAATGAAAAACTGTTTTTT. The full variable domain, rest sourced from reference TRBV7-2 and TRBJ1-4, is GAGVSQSPSNKVTEKGKDVELRCDPISGHTALYWYRQSLGQGLEFLIYFQGNSAPDKSGLPSDRFSAERTGGSVSTLTIQRTQQEDSAVYLCASSFDAATNEKLFFGSGTQLSVL.

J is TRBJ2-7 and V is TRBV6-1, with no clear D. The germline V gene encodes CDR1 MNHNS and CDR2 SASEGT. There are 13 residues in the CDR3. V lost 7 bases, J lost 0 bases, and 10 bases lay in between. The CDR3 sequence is CASKVADSYEQYF. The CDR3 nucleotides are TGTGCCAGCAAAGTCGCAGACTCCTACGAGCAGTACTTC.

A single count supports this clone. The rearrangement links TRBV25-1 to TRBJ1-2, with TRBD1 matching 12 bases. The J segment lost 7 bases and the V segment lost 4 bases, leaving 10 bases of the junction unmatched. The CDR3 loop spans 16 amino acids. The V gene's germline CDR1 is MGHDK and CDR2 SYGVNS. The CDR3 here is CASSGPPGQGAPGYTF. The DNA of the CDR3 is TGTGCCAGCAGTGGCCCACCGGGACAGGGGGCCCCTGGCTACACCTTC.

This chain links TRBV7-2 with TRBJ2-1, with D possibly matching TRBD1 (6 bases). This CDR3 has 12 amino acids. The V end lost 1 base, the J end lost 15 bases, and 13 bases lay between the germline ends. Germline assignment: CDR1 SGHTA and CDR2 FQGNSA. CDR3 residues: CASSLVTGILFF. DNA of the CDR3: TGTGCCAGCAGCTTAGTAACAGGGATACTGTTCTTC.

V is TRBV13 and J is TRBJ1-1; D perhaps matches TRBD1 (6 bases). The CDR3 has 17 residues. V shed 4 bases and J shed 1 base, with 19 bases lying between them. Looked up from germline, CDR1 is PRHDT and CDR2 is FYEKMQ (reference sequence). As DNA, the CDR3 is TGTGCCAGCAGCTCCAACCTAGTCCTACAGGGGAACACTGAAGCTTTCTTT. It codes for CASSSNLVLQGNTEAFF.

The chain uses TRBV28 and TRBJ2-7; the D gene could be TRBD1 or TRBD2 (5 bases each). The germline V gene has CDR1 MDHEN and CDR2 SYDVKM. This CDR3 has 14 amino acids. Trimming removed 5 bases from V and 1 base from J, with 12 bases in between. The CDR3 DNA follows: TGTGCCAGCAGTACCCGGGACGGTTCCTACGAGCAGTACTTC. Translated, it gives CASSTRDGSYEQYF.

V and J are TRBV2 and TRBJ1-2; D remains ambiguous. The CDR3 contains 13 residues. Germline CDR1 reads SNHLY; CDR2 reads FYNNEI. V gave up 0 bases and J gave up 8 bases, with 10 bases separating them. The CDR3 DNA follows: TGTGCCAGCAGTGAAGCTCGGGAAGGAGGCTACACCTTC. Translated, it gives CASSEAREGGYTF.